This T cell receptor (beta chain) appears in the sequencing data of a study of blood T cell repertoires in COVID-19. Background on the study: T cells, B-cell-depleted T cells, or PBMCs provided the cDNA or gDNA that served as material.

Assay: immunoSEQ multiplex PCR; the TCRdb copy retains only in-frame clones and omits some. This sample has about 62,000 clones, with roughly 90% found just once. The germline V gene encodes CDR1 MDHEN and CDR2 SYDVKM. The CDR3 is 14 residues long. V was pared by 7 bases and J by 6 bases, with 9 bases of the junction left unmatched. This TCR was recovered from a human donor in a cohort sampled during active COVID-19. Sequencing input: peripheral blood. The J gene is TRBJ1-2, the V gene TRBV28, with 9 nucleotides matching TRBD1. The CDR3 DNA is TGTGCCAGCATCGGGGACAGGGTGGCGGATGGCTACACCTTC. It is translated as CASIGDRVADGYTF.